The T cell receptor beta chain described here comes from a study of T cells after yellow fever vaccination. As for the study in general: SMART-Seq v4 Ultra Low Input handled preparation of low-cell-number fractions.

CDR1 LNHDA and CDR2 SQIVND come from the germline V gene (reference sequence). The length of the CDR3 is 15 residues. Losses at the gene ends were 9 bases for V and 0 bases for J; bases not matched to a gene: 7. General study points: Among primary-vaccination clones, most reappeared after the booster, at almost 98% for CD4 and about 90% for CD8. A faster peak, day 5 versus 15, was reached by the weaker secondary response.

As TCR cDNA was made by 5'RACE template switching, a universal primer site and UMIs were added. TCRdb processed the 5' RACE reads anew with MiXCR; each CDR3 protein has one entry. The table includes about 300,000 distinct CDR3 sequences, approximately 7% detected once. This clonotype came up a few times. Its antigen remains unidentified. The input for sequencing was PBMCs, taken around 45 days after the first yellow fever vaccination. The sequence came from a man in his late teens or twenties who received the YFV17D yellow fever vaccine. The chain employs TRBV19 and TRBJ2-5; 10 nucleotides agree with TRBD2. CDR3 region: CASSGSGGYQETQYF. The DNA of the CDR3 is TGTGCCAGCTCAGGTAGCGGGGGGTACCAAGAGACCCAGTACTTC.